This T cell receptor beta chain was identified during a study of cytomegalovirus exposure and HLA in healthy donors. Study results and caveats: An apparent linkage of common viral pathogens to several of the most significant clusters emerged in a later analysis.

About this clone: Its specificity is unknown.

The CDR3 runs 17 residues. J was trimmed by 8 bases and V by 3 bases; bases with no gene match: 15. Germline V gives CDR1 KGHSH, CDR2 LQKENI. The PCR had 60 Vbeta and 13 Jbeta primers. Sequenced by immunoSEQ multiplex PCR; TCRdb stores in-frame clones only, minus some. The sample records some 170,000 clones, 70% to 80% being singletons. The chain uses TRBV18 and TRBJ1-2; 10 nucleotides match TRBD1. The sample consisted of PBMCs. The sequence derives from a man in his forties in good health and CMV-seronegative. The CDR3, as DNA: TGTGCCAGCTCACCCCAAGGAGGCGGGACAGGGGCCAACGGCTACACCTTC. Amino acid sequence: CASSPQGGGTGANGYTF.